The 14 T cell receptor beta chains given below trace back to one sample, sequenced in a study of identical twins. TCRdb recomputed calls from the 5' RACE reads with MiXCR, one row per CDR3 protein. The data show 500,000 to 600,000 distinct CDR3 sequences, about 20% seen once. The sample was also reused in another study, on T cells expressing NK-cell markers.

Sequences were obtained from CD4+ T cells sorted from blood. The receptors were sampled from a woman younger than 30 in good health.

In this sample, this clonotype turned up a few times. The gene calls are TRBV6-2 or TRBV6-3 and TRBJ2-5, with D possibly TRBD1 on 6 matching bases. The CDR3 extends over 12 amino acids. Looked up from germline, CDR1 is MNHEY and CDR2 is SVGEGT. The V end was cut by 8 bases, the J end by 5 bases, with 12 bases between. CDR3 sequence: CASAHREETQYF. In DNA, the CDR3 is TGTGCCAGCGCTCACAGGGAGGAGACCCAGTACTTC.

This clonotype came up a few times. The chain couples TRBV29-1 to TRBJ2-2; D is ambiguous. The CDR3 contains 16 residues. Germline CDR1 SQVTM, CDR2 ANQGSEA. The V end was cut by 2 bases, the J end by 5 bases, with 18 bases between. The DNA of the CDR3 is TGCAGCGTTGAAAGGGCCACCTCTTTGGGAACCGGGGAGCTGTTTTTT. It is translated as CSVERATSLGTGELFF.

The sample holds many counts of this clonotype. The V and J genes are TRBV12-3 or TRBV12-4 and TRBJ2-7, with 9 bases matching TRBD1. CDR3 length: 13 residues. V gave up 4 bases and J gave up 5 bases; unmatched junction bases: 3. The CDR3 spells CASSYRTGDEQYF. As DNA, the CDR3 is TGTGCCAGCAGTTACCGGACAGGGGACGAGCAGTACTTC.

This clonotype turned up a few times. CDR3 DNA sequence: TGTGCCAGCAGCTTCTTAGGGAGTGGAACTGAAGCTTTCTTT. Amino acid sequence: CASSFLGSGTEAFF. The chain couples TRBV5-6 to TRBJ1-1; D call uncertain. The CDR3 is made up of 14 amino acids. Per germline, CDR1 SGHDT and CDR2 YYEEEE. V lost 2 bases and J lost 5, with 13 bases in between.

A few counts support this clonotype. The rearrangement uses TRBV5-1 and TRBJ2-7; D ambiguous. CDR3 length equals 13 residues. The V gene's germline CDR1 is SGHRS and CDR2 YFSETQ. V lost 1 base to trimming and J lost 7 bases, with 12 bases between them. Here the CDR3 reads CASSLSPQGEQYF. CDR3 bases: TGCGCCAGCAGCTTGTCTCCCCAAGGAGAGCAGTACTTC.

This clonotype showed up many times. The CDR3 loop reads CASSESTGLQEQYF. DNA of the CDR3: TGCGCCAGCAGTGAGTCAACGGGGCTGCAGGAGCAGTACTTC. The rearrangement uses TRBV10-1 and TRBJ2-7, with D perhaps TRBD1 or TRBD2 (5 bases each). CDR1 is WNHNN and CDR2 is SYGVQD in the germline V gene (reference sequence). V lost 0 bases to trimming and J lost 7 bases, with 13 bases between them. This CDR3 has 14 residues.

This chain links TRBV18 with TRBJ2-2; D tentatively fits TRBD1 or TRBD2 (5 bases each). V was cut by 2 bases and J by 4 bases, with 14 bases left in between. From germline, CDR1 is KGHSH and CDR2 LQKENI. This CDR3 has 16 amino acids. The CDR3 protein is CASSPTGTRSTGELFF. The DNA of the CDR3 is TGTGCCAGCTCACCAACCGGGACCAGATCCACCGGGGAGCTGTTTTTT.

The gene calls are TRBV7-9 and TRBJ2-1; the match to TRBD1 covers 7 bases. V lost 5 bases to trimming and J lost 8 bases; unmatched junction nucleotides: 6. Germline CDR1 reads SEHNR; CDR2 reads FQNEAQ (reference sequence). The CDR3 has 13 amino acids. The CDR3 DNA follows: TGTGCCAGCAGCCGAGGGGGCGCAGATGAGCAGTTCTTC. Translated: CASSRGGADEQFF. Looking up the rest from reference TRBV7-9 and TRBJ2-1 gives the full variable domain: DTGVSQNPRHKITKRGQNVTFRCDPISEHNRLYWYRQTLGQGPEFLTYFQNEAQLEKSRLLSDRFSAERPKGSFSTLEIQRTEQGDSAMYLCASSRGGADEQFFGPGTRLTVL.

The rearrangement links TRBV20-1 to TRBJ2-6; 12 bases are a match to TRBD2. CDR1 is DFQATT and CDR2 is SNEGSKA in the germline V gene (reference sequence). The CDR3 has 18 amino acids. Trimming at V came to 1 base and at J to 1 base, leaving 5 bases not matched to a gene. The CDR3 is CSARGRLAGESGANVLTF. The CDR3 coding sequence is TGCAGTGCTAGAGGACGACTAGCGGGAGAATCTGGGGCCAACGTCCTGACTTTC.

This clonotype was detected ten times or more. The chain combines TRBV29-1 with TRBJ2-5; D might be TRBD2 (6 bases). The length of the CDR3 is 14 residues. Germline CDR1 SQVTM, CDR2 ANQGSEA. Trimming cost V 7 bases and J 4 bases, with 19 bases left between them. The CDR3: CSGRAATRGETQYF. For the CDR3, the DNA is TGCAGCGGCCGAGCGGCGACTAGGGGAGAGACCCAGTACTTC.

The rearrangement joins TRBV4-1 to TRBJ2-5; perhaps D is TRBD1 or TRBD2 (5 bases each). Per germline, CDR1 MGHRA and CDR2 YSYEKL. V gave up 1 base and J gave up 7 bases, with 13 bases separating them. The CDR3 has 14 residues. CDR3 sequence: CASSQGGPEGTQYF. The CDR3 coding sequence is TGCGCCAGCAGCCAAGGGGGCCCAGAGGGGACCCAGTACTTC.

This clonotype was seen more than once but under ten times. The CDR3 loop reads CSAARQGNSGNTIYF. The CDR3 DNA follows: TGCAGTGCCGCAAGACAGGGGAACTCTGGAAACACCATATATTTT. The chain couples TRBV20-1 to TRBJ1-3, with 8 positions matching TRBD1. Germline assignment: CDR1 DFQATT and CDR2 SNEGSKA (reference sequence). With 6 bases clipped from V and 0 bases from J, the junction kept 7 bases outside the gene matches. CDR3 length: 15 amino acids.

The V and J genes are TRBV6-5 and TRBJ1-2; a weak D match, TRBD1 (6 bases). CDR3 size: 13 residues. V lost 6 bases and J lost 7, with 15 bases in between. Per germline, CDR1 MNHEY and CDR2 SVGAGI. In DNA, the CDR3 is TGTGCCAGCAGAGTAATACAGGGTAGTGGCTACACCTTC. Amino acids: CASRVIQGSGYTF.

There are many counts of this clonotype. This chain connects TRBV5-1 to TRBJ2-7; tentatively, D is TRBD1 (6 bases). V was cut by 1 base and J by 3 bases, with 8 bases left in between. The CDR3 consists of 13 residues. CDR1 is SGHRS and CDR2 is YFSETQ in the germline V gene. DNA of the CDR3: TGCGCCAGCAGCTTGCAACAGGGCTACGAGCAGTACTTC. This sequence encodes CASSLQQGYEQYF.